Listed below are T cell receptor beta chains from one sample, sequenced in a study of blood T cell dynamics during melanoma immunotherapy. Assay used: immunoSEQ multiplex PCR; TCRdb lists only in-frame clones, some missing. This table holds roughly 10,000 clones, 88% found once. The material sequenced was blood, taken from a patient treated with checkpoint blockade. Receptors were obtained from a human donor with melanoma. Each CDR3 is given without its conserved first and last residue.

TRBJ2-1 | TRBV27 | ASSPKGAGGPYNEQF
TRBJ2-1 | TRBV4-1 | ASSQGPGGLGNEQF
TRBJ1-2 | TRBV7-9 | ASSLGQNYGYT
TRBJ2-4 | TRBV19 | ASSVLLPGQGRGNIQY
TRBJ2-5 | TRBV4-2 | ASSQGVRRGASETQY
TRBJ2-3 | TRBV7-9 | ASTVAGLTDTQY
TRBJ2-3 | TRBV7-2 | ASSLEPVAGRY
TRBJ2-3 | TRBV2 | ASSDSGHTDTQY
TRBJ2-2 | TRBV5-8 | ASSLDSLNTGELF
TRBJ1-2 | TRBV6-4 | ASILVGQVGDGYT
TRBJ2-1 | TRBV19 | ASTRGRSRNEQF
TRBJ2-1 | TRBV5-6 | ASSLVRELAYNEQF
TRBJ1-6 | TRBV6-5 | ASSYPRGGENSPLH
TRBJ1-1 | TRBV5-1 | ASSWSQGDSPNTEAF
TRBJ2-3 | TRBV29-1 | SVAIGLAGADTQY
TRBJ1-6 | TRBV6-1 | ASSPGGAYSPLH
TRBJ2-5 | TRBV7-6 | ASTPPGLAGHPGTQY
TRBJ2-7 | TRBV27 | ANSGTALPQYEQY
TRBJ2-1 | TRBV6-6 | ASTLDGSSSNEQF
TRBJ2-7 | TRBV29-1 | SWTVLSEQY
TRBJ1-1 | TRBV30 | AWSVWTGRKNTEAF
TRBJ2-2 | TRBV4-2 | ASSRGEGAIGELF
TRBJ1-5 | TRBV28 | ASRTQGRNQPQH
TRBJ2-1 | TRBV28 | ASRLTYNEQF
TRBJ1-1 | TRBV19 | ASSIDPRGTEAF
TRBJ2-1 | TRBV10-2 | ASKTGLAYNEQF
TRBJ2-7 | TRBV18 | ASSRQDRPGVEY
TRBJ2-3 | TRBV9 | ASSPTRGTDTQY
TRBJ1-2 | TRBV18 | ASSPPEVGYGYT
TRBJ1-1 | TRBV20-1 | SARGGSAF
TRBJ2-1 | TRBV9 | ASSLLGASYEQF
TRBJ1-4 | TRBV19 | ATGTGGAGNEKLF
TRBJ1-2 | TRBV7-9 | ASSLGQGAGGYT
TRBJ2-3 | TRBV21-1 | ASGRDSDTDTQY
TRBJ2-5 | TRBV11-2 | ASSGLSDQETQY
TRBJ2-7 | TRBV25-1 | ASSDPRDGTYEQY
TRBJ1-1 | TRBV21-1 | ASSKGGGTEAF
TRBJ1-2 | TRBV14 | ASSQVQWTDKTFYGYT
TRBJ2-5 | TRBV2 | ASSDGRGSGTQY
TRBJ2-1 | TRBV11-3 | ASSSPGGPNEQF
TRBJ1-2 | TRBV2 | ASSQSYGTEYGYT
TRBJ2-1 | TRBV5-1 | ASSAYNEQF
TRBJ1-1 | TRBV7-9 | ASSLAFSGNTEAF
TRBJ1-2 | TRBV18 | ASSPAGTDGYT
TRBJ1-4 | TRBV7-6 | ASSLGTGREKLF
TRBJ2-3 | TRBV5-1 | ASSLFADTQY
TRBJ2-5 | TRBV11-3 | ASSLGLAGTSQGTQY
TRBJ1-3 | TRBV30 | AWSVTLSGNTIY
TRBJ2-4 | TRBV2 | ASIGSVRENIQY
TRBJ1-6 | TRBV5-6 | ASSLGTEASPLH
TRBJ2-2 | TRBV9 | ASSVTAGDFTGELF
TRBJ2-1 | TRBV30 | AWSWENEQF